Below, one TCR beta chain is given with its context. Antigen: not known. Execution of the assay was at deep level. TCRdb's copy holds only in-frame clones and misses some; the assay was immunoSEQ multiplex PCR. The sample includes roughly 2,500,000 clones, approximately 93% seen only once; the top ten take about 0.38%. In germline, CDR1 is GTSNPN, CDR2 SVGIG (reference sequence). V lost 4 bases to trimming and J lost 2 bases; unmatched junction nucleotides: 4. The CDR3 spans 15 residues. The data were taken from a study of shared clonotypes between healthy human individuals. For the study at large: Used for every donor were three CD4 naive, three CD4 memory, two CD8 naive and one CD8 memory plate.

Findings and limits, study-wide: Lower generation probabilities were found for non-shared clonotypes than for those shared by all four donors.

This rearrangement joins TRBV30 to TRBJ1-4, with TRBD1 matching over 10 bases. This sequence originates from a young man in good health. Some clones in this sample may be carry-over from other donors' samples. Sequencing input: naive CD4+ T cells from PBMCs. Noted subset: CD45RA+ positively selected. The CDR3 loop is CAWKGQGRTNEKLFF. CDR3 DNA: TGTGCCTGGAAGGGACAGGGGAGGACTAATGAAAAACTGTTTTTT.